The 10 T cell receptor beta chains reported below all come from one sample, sequenced in a study of technical replicates of blood from a handful of donors. Only in-frame clones appear in the TCRdb table, and some are missing; sequencing was by immunoSEQ multiplex PCR. Of tens of thousands of clones in the sample, more than 95% are singletons; the top ten hold roughly 0.15%. Material: T cells isolated from PBMCs. The source is a human donor in good health.

This clone was picked up one time. The chain has TRBV6-5 and TRBJ1-2; D ambiguous. The CDR3 extends over 15 amino acids. V shed 0 bases and J shed 5 bases, with 13 bases lying between them. From germline, CDR1 is MNHEY and CDR2 SVGAGI. As DNA, the CDR3 is TGTGCCAGCAGTTACTCGAGGCCCGGGTTTTATGGCTACACCTTC. It translates to CASSYSRPGFYGYTF.

This rearrangement joins TRBV6-5 to TRBJ2-7, with a weak D call TRBD2 (6 bases). V gave up 4 bases and J gave up 9 bases, with 10 bases separating them. In germline, CDR1 is MNHEY, CDR2 SVGAGI. The CDR3 covers 11 residues. CDR3 residues: CASSFRGTQYF. As DNA, the CDR3 is TGTGCCAGCAGTTTCCGGGGGACGCAGTACTTC.

The rearrangement joins TRBV5-1 to TRBJ1-1; maybe TRBD1 (6 bases). CDR1 and CDR2 (germline): SGHRS, YFSETQ. This CDR3 region has 17 residues. Trimming pared 4 bases from V and 5 bases from J, leaving 24 bases between. The DNA for the CDR3 is TGCGCCAGCAGCCGACCGACAGGAAACACCGTTTCTACTGAAGCTTTCTTT. Amino acids: CASSRPTGNTVSTEAFF.

This chain connects TRBV28 to TRBJ2-1, with TRBD2 as a possible D gene (6 bases). This CDR3 is built from 13 residues. The V end was cut by 5 bases, the J end by 6 bases, with 11 bases between. Per germline, CDR1 MDHEN and CDR2 SYDVKM. CDR3 amino acids: CASSPPTSNEQFF. The CDR3 DNA reads TGTGCCAGCAGTCCCCCGACTAGCAATGAGCAGTTCTTC.

A single count supports this clone. This sequence joins TRBV19 and TRBJ2-3; possible D gene TRBD1, 7 bases. V shed 7 bases and J shed 3 bases, with 20 bases lying between them. This CDR3 contains 16 residues. Per the germline V gene, CDR1 is LNHDA and CDR2 is SQIVND (reference sequence). In nucleotides, the CDR3 is TGTGCCAGTACCGATCCAGGGGGGACACAGACAGATACGCAGTATTTT. Encoded protein: CASTDPGGTQTDTQYF.

This rearrangement joins TRBV5-1 to TRBJ2-2; D not resolved. Germline V lookup: CDR1 SGHRS, CDR2 YFSETQ. Between the trimmed V and J ends, which lost 0 bases and 6 bases, there was a span of 12 bases. The CDR3 loop spans 15 amino acids. Here the CDR3 reads CASSLESAAAGELFF. The DNA of the CDR3 is TGCGCCAGCAGCTTGGAGTCTGCGGCAGCCGGGGAGCTGTTTTTT.

The chain recombines TRBV6-1 with TRBJ1-2; a weak D match, TRBD1 (6 bases). The CDR3 spans 14 residues. Trimming removed 5 bases at V and 4 bases at J, with 14 bases between. Per germline, CDR1 MNHNS and CDR2 SASEGT. CDR3 region: CASSLGEQGYGYTF. CDR3 bases: TGTGCCAGCAGTCTAGGGGAACAGGGCTATGGCTACACCTTC.

The V call is TRBV11-2, the J call TRBJ2-3, with TRBD2 matching 8 bases. Trimming took 4 bases from V and 4 from J; bases not matched to a gene: 13. This CDR3 is built from 17 residues. Germline V gene data show CDR1 as SGHAT and CDR2 as FQNNGV. Here the CDR3 reads CASSSPSAGGSADTQYF. As DNA, the CDR3 is TGTGCCAGCAGCTCGCCTAGCGCGGGGGGATCTGCAGATACGCAGTATTTT. The whole variable domain, remainder taken from reference TRBV11-2 and TRBJ2-3, is EAGVAQSPRYKIIEKRQSVAFWCNPISGHATLYWYQQILGQGPKLLIQFQNNGVVDDSQLPKDRFSAERLKGVDSTLKIQPAKLEDSAVYLCASSSPSAGGSADTQYFGPGTRLTVL.

The V call is TRBV7-9, the J call TRBJ2-3, with 12 bases aligning to TRBD2. The V gene end was trimmed by 2 bases and the J gene end by 5 bases; junction bases not matched to a gene: 5. The CDR3 totals 16 residues. Germline V gene sequence: CDR1 SEHNR, CDR2 FQNEAQ (reference sequence). The CDR3 sequence: CASSLLAGGPGDTQYF. Written as DNA, the CDR3 is TGTGCCAGCAGCTTACTAGCGGGAGGGCCAGGAGATACGCAGTATTTT.

This chain uses TRBV6-1 with TRBJ2-2; D is ambiguous. The CDR3 has 15 residues. V lost 7 bases and J lost 5, with 17 bases in between. The germline gives CDR1 MNHNS, CDR2 SASEGT. CDR3 protein: CASIETPITTGELFF. CDR3 coding DNA: TGTGCCAGCATTGAGACACCGATCACAACCGGGGAGCTGTTTTTT.